This T cell receptor (beta chain) was captured by sequencing in a study of blood T cell repertoires in COVID-19. Profiled with immunoSEQ multiplex PCR; TCRdb holds only in-frame clones, not every one. This sample has 430,000 or so clones, with over 75% found just once. The V gene's germline CDR1 is SGHNT and CDR2 YYREEE (reference sequence). V shed 4 bases, J shed 0 bases, and the junction held 7 bases outside the gene matches. CDR3 length: 15 residues. The V gene is TRBV5-4, the J gene TRBJ2-7; 7 positions agree with TRBD2. The TCR comes from a woman aged 40-49 years who had recovered from COVID-19. Sequencing used PBMCs or T cells enriched from blood (not recorded which). The CDR3 nucleotides are TGTGCCAGCAGCCCGGGGACTATAAGCTCCTACGAGCAGTACTTC. Protein: CASSPGTISSYEQYF. The whole variable domain, filled in from reference TRBV5-4 and TRBJ2-7, reads ETGVTQSPTHLIKTRGQQVTLRCSSQSGHNTVSWYQQALGQGPQFIFQYYREEENGRGNFPPRFSGLQFPNYSSELNVNALELDDSALYLCASSPGTISSYEQYFGPGTRLTVT.